These 18 T cell receptor beta chains originate from one sample sequenced in a study of blood T cell repertoires in COVID-19. Measured with immunoSEQ multiplex PCR; TCRdb has only the in-frame clones, and not every one. The table has 500,000 or so clones, about nine tenths seen once. Material: PBMCs or T cells enriched from blood (not recorded which). The receptors shown here come from a woman under 30 who had recovered from COVID-19.

The V gene is TRBV5-1, the J gene TRBJ2-3; 7 nucleotides line up with TRBD1. Germline lookup yields CDR1 SGHRS and CDR2 YFSETQ. The CDR3 totals 15 residues. Trimming at V came to 2 bases and at J to 4 bases, leaving 7 bases not matched to a gene. CDR3: CASSFRGGGSDTQYF. The CDR3 DNA sequence: TGCGCCAGCAGCTTTCGAGGGGGCGGGTCAGATACGCAGTATTTT.

The chain couples TRBV28 to TRBJ1-2; 9 bases are a match to TRBD1. Germline trimming cut 10 bases from V and 1 base from J; bases unmatched to any gene: 13. Germline CDR1 and CDR2: MDHEN and SYDVKM. The CDR3 covers 16 residues. CDR3 DNA sequence: TGTGCCACCAGAACCCTCAGGACAGGGGTTAACTATGGCTACACCTTC. This sequence encodes CATRTLRTGVNYGYTF.

V usage is TRBV30 and J usage is TRBJ1-3; 7 bases agree with TRBD1. V lost 1 base, J lost 3 bases, and 15 bases stayed unmatched. CDR3 size: 18 residues. Germline CDR1 GTSNPN, CDR2 SVGIG (reference sequence). The DNA of the CDR3 is TGTGCCTGGAGTGGGGGAGAGAGGAGGGGGCGTCTTGGAAACACCATATATTTT. Translation gives CAWSGGERRGRLGNTIYF.

The chain couples TRBV6-5 to TRBJ2-7; a weak D match, TRBD1 (5 bases). The CDR3 covers 14 residues. V lost 8 bases and J 1 base, leaving 15 bases between the germline ends. The V gene's germline CDR1 is MNHEY and CDR2 SVGAGI. The CDR3 region has the DNA TGTGCCAGCTCTGGATCGACAGTTTCCTACGAGCAGTACTTC. Protein sequence: CASSGSTVSYEQYF.

The rearrangement joins TRBV3-1 (or the pseudogene TRBV3-2) to TRBJ2-5; D possibly corresponds to TRBD2 (5 bases). The CDR3 is made up of 14 amino acids. Germline CDR1 reads LGHDT; CDR2 reads YNNKEL (reference sequence). Trimming pared 2 bases from V and 4 bases from J, leaving 11 bases between. DNA of the CDR3: TGTGCCAGCAGCCAACAACTAGTTCCAGAGACCCAGTACTTC. As protein: CASSQQLVPETQYF.

This chain connects TRBV19 to TRBJ2-5; TRBD2 agrees at 10 bases. V lost 6 bases to trimming and J lost 1 base; unmatched junction nucleotides: 2. The CDR3 length is 14 residues. CDR1 is LNHDA, CDR2 SQIVND, per germline (reference sequence). CDR3 residues: CASRLAGGQETQYF. DNA for the CDR3: TGTGCCAGTAGGTTAGCGGGGGGCCAAGAGACCCAGTACTTC. Combining the CDR3 with reference TRBV19 and TRBJ2-5 gives the whole variable domain DGGITQSPKYLFRKEGQNVTLSCEQNLNHDAMYWYRQDPGQGLRLIYYSQIVNDFQKGDIAEGYSVSREKKESFPLTVTSAQKNPTAFYLCASRLAGGQETQYFGPGTRLLVL.

This clone was picked up one time. This rearrangement joins TRBV30 to TRBJ2-7, with a possible D match to TRBD2 (5 bases). Trimming left V 0 bases short and J 4 bases short, with 10 bases between. The CDR3 runs 13 residues. Germline-derived CDR1 and CDR2 are GTSNPN and SVGIG (reference sequence). CDR3 nucleotide sequence: TGTGCCTGGAGTGTCACTAGTCCTTACGAGCAGTACTTC. Protein product: CAWSVTSPYEQYF. Full variable domain (remainder filled in from reference TRBV30 and TRBJ2-7): SQTIHQWPATLVQPVGSPLSLECTVEGTSNPNLYWYRQAAGRGLQLLFYSVGIGQISSEVPQNLSASRPQDRQFILSSKKLLLSDSGFYLCAWSVTSPYEQYFGPGTRLTVT.

The chain links TRBV18 to TRBJ1-6; D gene unclear. Germline V gene sequence: CDR1 KGHSH, CDR2 LQKENI. The V and J ends lost 6 bases and 4 bases respectively, with 13 bases between them. CDR3 size: 15 residues. The CDR3: CASSPGGEYNSPLHF. CDR3 nucleotide sequence: TGTGCCAGCTCCCCCGGAGGCGAGTATAATTCACCCCTCCACTTT.

In this sample, this clone turned up a few times. The J gene is TRBJ1-5, the V gene TRBV12-3 or TRBV12-4, with D possibly being TRBD1 (5 bases). This CDR3 has 13 residues. Between the trimmed V and J ends, which lost 6 bases and 6 bases, there was a span of 12 bases. In DNA, the CDR3 is TGTGCCAGCAGCTGGGACGGGGGTCAGCCCCAGCATTTT. Translating it yields CASSWDGGQPQHF.

The chain carries TRBV7-2 and TRBJ2-3; D is uncertain. This CDR3 has 12 residues. The V gene lost 5 bases and the J gene lost 2 bases, with 5 bases spanning the gap. Germline V CDR1 and CDR2: SGHTA, FQGNSA. The CDR3 DNA reads as TGTGCCAGCAGCCTACCCACAGATACGCAGTATTTT. Its protein is CASSLPTDTQYF.

The rearrangement joins TRBV6-2 or TRBV6-3 to TRBJ1-1; perhaps TRBD1 as D (6 bases). CDR3 size: 16 residues. Per germline, CDR1 MNHEY and CDR2 SVGEGT. V gave up 4 bases and J gave up 2 bases, with 17 bases separating them. The DNA of the CDR3 is TGTGCCAGCAGTTCAGGGGTACGGTCGCTTAACACTGAAGCTTTCTTT. It translates to CASSSGVRSLNTEAFF.

The chain couples TRBV30 to TRBJ1-2; the D is unclear. CDR3 length: 11 amino acids. V lost 4 bases to trimming and J lost 4 bases, with 7 bases between them. CDR1 GTSNPN and CDR2 SVGIG come from the germline V gene (reference sequence). The CDR3 DNA follows: TGTGCCTGGAAGCGTCTCTATGGCTACACCTTC. Translated, it gives CAWKRLYGYTF.

This chain uses TRBV5-6 with TRBJ2-7; unclear D gene. Germline V CDR1 and CDR2: SGHDT, YYEEEE. V lost 3 bases, J lost 0 bases, and 10 bases lay in between. The CDR3 length is 14 residues. CDR3 DNA: TGTGCCAGCAGCTCCAGCTTAGCCTCCTACGAGCAGTACTTC. Amino acids: CASSSSLASYEQYF.

CDR3 amino acids: CASSQGPGFEQYF. Here the CDR3 DNA reads TGTGCCAGCAGCCAGGGCCCAGGGTTCGAGCAGTACTTC. The genes are TRBV3-1 (or the pseudogene TRBV3-2) and TRBJ2-7; D may be TRBD1 (5 bases). V was clipped by 3 bases and J by 6 bases, with 12 bases between them. Germline CDR1 reads LGHDT; CDR2 reads YNNKEL (reference sequence). This CDR3 is 13 amino acids long.

The gene calls are TRBV5-1 and TRBJ1-2; the D gene is possibly TRBD1 (5 bases). Germline lookup yields CDR1 SGHRS and CDR2 YFSETQ. The CDR3 consists of 17 residues. Trimming shortened V by 1 base and J by 2 bases, and 18 bases separated the two germline ends. The CDR3 sequence: CASSLFGDGAGNYGYTF. Here the CDR3 DNA reads TGCGCCAGCAGCTTGTTCGGGGACGGCGCGGGGAACTATGGCTACACCTTC.

The rearrangement joins TRBV3-1 (or the pseudogene TRBV3-2) to TRBJ2-5; D might be TRBD1 (6 bases). Trimming took 1 base from V and 3 from J, leaving 12 bases between them. This CDR3 region has 15 residues. CDR1 and CDR2 from the germline V gene are LGHDT and YNNKEL (reference sequence). The CDR3: CASSQARGLKETQYF. CDR3 nucleotides: TGTGCCAGCAGCCAAGCCAGGGGCCTTAAAGAGACCCAGTACTTC.

CDR3 nucleotides: TGTGCCACCAGCGAATTCGAGGGGGATGGCTACACCTTC. Its protein product is CATSEFEGDGYTF. The V and J genes are TRBV15 and TRBJ1-2, with D perhaps matching TRBD1 (6 bases). The CDR3 has 13 residues. Germline CDR1 LNHNV, CDR2 YYDKDF (reference sequence). The V gene lost 5 bases and the J gene lost 6 bases, with 13 bases spanning the gap.

J is TRBJ1-4 and V is TRBV7-8, with 7 bases aligning to TRBD1. The germline V gene has CDR1 SGHVS and CDR2 FQNEAQ. The CDR3 sequence is 16 residues long. V was clipped by 5 bases and J by 5 bases; unmatched bases: 11. DNA for the CDR3: TGTGCCAGCAGCCGACCTACCGGGACAGCGAATGAAAAACTGTTTTTT. This translates into CASSRPTGTANEKLFF.